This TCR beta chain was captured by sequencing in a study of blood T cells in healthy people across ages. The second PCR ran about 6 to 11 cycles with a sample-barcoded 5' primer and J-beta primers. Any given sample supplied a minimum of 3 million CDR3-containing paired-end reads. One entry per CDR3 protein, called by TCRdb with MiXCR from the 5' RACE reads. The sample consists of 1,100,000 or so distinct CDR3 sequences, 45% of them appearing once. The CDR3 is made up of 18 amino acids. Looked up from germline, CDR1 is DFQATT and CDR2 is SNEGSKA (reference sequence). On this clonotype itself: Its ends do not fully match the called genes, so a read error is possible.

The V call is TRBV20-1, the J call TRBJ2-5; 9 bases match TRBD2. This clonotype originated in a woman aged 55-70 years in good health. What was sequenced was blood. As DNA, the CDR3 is TGCAGTGCCAGAGCGGGGACTAGCAGGAAGGTCAGCCAAGAGACCCAGTACTTT. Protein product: CSARAGTSRKVSQETQYF.